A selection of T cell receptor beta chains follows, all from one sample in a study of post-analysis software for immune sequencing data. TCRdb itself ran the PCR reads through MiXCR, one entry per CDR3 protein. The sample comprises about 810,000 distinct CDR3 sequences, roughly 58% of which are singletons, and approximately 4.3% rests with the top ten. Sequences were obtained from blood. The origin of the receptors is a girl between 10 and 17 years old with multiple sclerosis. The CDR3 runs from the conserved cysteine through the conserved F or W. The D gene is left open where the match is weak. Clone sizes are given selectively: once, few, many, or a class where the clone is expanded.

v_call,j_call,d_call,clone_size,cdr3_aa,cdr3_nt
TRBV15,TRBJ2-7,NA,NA,CATSSPYGGSLGGVPYEQYF,TGTGCCACCAGCAGCCCCTATGGCGGGAGCTTAGGGGGGGTCCCATACGAGCAGTACTTC
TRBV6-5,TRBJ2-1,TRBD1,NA,CASRNRGLTYNEQFF,TGTGCCAGCAGAAACAGGGGGCTAACATACAATGAGCAGTTCTTC
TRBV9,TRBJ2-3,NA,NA,CASSAGHSTDTRYF,TGTGCCAGCAGCGCCGGACATAGCACAGATACGCGGTATTTT
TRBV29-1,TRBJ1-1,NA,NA,CSVNTYTEAFF,TGCAGCGTTAACACCTACACTGAAGCTTTCTTT
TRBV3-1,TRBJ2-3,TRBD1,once,CASSRGTGGGTPTGADTQYF,TGTGCCAGCAGCCGAGGGACAGGGGGCGGAACTCCAACAGGCGCAGATACGCAGTATTTT
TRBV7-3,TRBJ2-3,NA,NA,CASSSGTLTSTDTQYF,TGTGCCAGCAGCTCCGGGACTCTGACATCCACAGATACGCAGTATTTT
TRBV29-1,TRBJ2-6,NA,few,CSVETRQFSGANVLTF,TGCAGCGTTGAAACGAGACAATTCTCTGGGGCCAACGTCCTGACTTTC
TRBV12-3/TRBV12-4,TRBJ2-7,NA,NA,CASSFWGAGGSEQYF,TGTGCCAGCAGTTTTTGGGGGGCCGGAGGGTCCGAGCAGTACTTC
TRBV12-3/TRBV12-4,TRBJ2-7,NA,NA,CASRTGVGYEQYF,TGTGCCAGCAGGACAGGAGTGGGCTACGAGCAGTACTTC
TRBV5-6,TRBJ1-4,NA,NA,CASSSAQGREKLFF,TGTGCCAGCAGCTCCGCGCAGGGGCGTGAAAAACTGTTTTTT
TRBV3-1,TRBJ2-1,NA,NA,CASSPGPAYNEQFF,TGTGCCAGCAGCCCGGGACCAGCCTACAATGAGCAGTTCTTC
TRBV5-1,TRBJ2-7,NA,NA,CASSLISGASYEQYF,TGCGCCAGCAGCTTGATCAGCGGCGCGTCCTACGAGCAGTACTTC
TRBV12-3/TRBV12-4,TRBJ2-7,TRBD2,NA,CASSFAGSPGGEQYF,TGTGCCAGCAGTTTCGCAGGGAGCCCCGGGGGGGAGCAGTACTTC
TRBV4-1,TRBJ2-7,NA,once,CASSPSLGGKAFSYEQYF,TGCGCCAGCAGCCCTTCCCTAGGAGGGAAAGCGTTCTCCTACGAGCAGTACTTC
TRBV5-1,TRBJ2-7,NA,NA,CASSLGAGAFTSYEQYF,TGCGCCAGCAGCTTGGGAGCAGGGGCATTCACCTCCTACGAGCAGTACTTC
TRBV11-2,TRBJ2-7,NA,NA,CASSPGTEASYEQYF,TGTGCCAGCAGCCCTGGGACCGAAGCCTCCTACGAGCAGTACTTC